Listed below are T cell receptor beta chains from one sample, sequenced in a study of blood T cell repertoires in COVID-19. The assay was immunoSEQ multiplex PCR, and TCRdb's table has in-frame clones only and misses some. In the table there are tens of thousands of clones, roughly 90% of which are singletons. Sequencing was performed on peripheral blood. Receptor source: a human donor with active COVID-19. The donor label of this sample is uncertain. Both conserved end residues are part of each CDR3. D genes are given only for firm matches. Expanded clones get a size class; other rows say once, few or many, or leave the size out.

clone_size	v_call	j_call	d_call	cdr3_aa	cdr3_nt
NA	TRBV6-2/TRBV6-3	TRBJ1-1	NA	CASSYTGINTEAFF	TGTGCCAGCAGTTACACGGGGATTAACACTGAAGCTTTCTTT
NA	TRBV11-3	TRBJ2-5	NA	CASSSDPGMETQYF	TGTGCCAGCAGCTCCGACCCCGGGATGGAGACCCAGTACTTC
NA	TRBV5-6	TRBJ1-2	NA	CASSPEGPDTNYGYTF	TGTGCCAGCAGCCCAGAAGGACCGGACACCAACTATGGCTACACCTTC
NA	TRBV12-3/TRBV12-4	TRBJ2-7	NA	CASSPRGYEQYF	TGTGCCAGCAGCCCCAGGGGATACGAGCAGTACTTC
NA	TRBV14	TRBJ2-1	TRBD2	CASSQGTSGRVEQFF	TGTGCCAGCAGCCAAGGGACTAGCGGCCGCGTGGAGCAGTTCTTC
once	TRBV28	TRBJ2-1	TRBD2	CASASSGALSYNEQFF	TGTGCCAGCGCGTCTAGCGGGGCGCTCTCCTACAATGAGCAGTTCTTC
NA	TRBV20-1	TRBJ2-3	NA	CSARALDTQYF	TGCAGTGCTCGAGCTCTGGATACGCAGTATTTT
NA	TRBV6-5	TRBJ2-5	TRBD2	CASRPGGVKAQYF	TGTGCCAGCAGACCGGGGGGGGTGAAGGCCCAGTACTTC
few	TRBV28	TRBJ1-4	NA	CASSLEGEKLFF	TGTGCCAGCAGTTTAGAGGGCGAAAAACTGTTTTTT
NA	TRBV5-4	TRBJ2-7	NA	CASSFDRFSYEQYF	TGTGCCAGCAGCTTTGACAGGTTCTCCTACGAGCAGTACTTC
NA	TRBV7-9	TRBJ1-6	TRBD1	CASSGSQGANSPLHF	TGTGCCAGCAGCGGGTCGCAGGGGGCTAATTCACCCCTCCACTTT
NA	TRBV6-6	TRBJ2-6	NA	CASSISVNSGANVLTF	TGTGCCAGCAGTATCTCGGTAAACTCTGGGGCCAACGTCCTGACTTTC
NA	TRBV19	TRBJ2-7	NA	CASSPFVDVTYEQYF	TGTGCCAGTAGCCCTTTCGTAGACGTGACATACGAGCAGTACTTC
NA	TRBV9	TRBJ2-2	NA	CASSVATNTGELFF	TGTGCCAGCAGCGTAGCTACGAACACCGGGGAGCTGTTTTTT
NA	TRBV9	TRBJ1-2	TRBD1	CASSVAGGGIDGYTF	TGTGCCAGCAGCGTAGCAGGGGGCGGGATAGATGGCTACACCTTC
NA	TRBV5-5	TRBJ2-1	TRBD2	CASSLGMASGGKNEQFF	TGTGCCAGCAGCTTGGGGATGGCTAGCGGGGGTAAAAATGAGCAGTTCTTC
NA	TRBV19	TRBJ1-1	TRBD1	CASSPQGGNTEAFF	TGTGCCAGTAGCCCACAGGGGGGAAACACTGAAGCTTTCTTT
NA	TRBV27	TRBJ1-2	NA	CASSLWGGLTYGYTF	TGTGCCAGCAGTTTATGGGGCGGATTAACCTATGGCTACACCTTC
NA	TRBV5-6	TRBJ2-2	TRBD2	CASSLELAGGYTGELFF	TGTGCCAGCAGCTTGGAACTAGCGGGGGGATACACCGGGGAGCTGTTTTTT